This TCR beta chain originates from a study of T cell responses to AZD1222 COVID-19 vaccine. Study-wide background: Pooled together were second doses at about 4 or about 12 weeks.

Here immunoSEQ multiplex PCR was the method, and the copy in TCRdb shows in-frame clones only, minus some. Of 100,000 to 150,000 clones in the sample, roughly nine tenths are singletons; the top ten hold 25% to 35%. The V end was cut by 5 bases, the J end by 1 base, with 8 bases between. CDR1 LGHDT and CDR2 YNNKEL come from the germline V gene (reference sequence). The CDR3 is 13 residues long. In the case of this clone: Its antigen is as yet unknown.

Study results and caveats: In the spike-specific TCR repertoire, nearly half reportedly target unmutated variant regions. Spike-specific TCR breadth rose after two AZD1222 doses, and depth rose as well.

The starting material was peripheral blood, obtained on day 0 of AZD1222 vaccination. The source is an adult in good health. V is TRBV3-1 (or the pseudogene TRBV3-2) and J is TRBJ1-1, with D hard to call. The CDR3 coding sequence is TGTGCCAGCAGCTTCACAGAGAACACTGAAGCTTTCTTT. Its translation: CASSFTENTEAFF.